This T cell receptor beta chain derives from a study of OX40 agonist ivuxolimab in advanced cancers. This table comes from immunoSEQ multiplex PCR, and its TCRdb copy is limited to in-frame clones, with some not included. The table shows approximately 70,000 clones, with about 88% occurring only once. This clone came up a few times. Patients had blood sampled at baseline and again on cycle 4 day 1 and cycle 7 day 1. CDR1 is MNHNS and CDR2 is SASEGT in the germline V gene. This CDR3 comprises 13 residues. The ends were cut back, 7 bases at V and 7 bases at J, with 14 bases in the middle. The material sequenced was CD4+ or CD8+ T cells sorted from blood, taken in a trial of the OX40 agonist ivuxolimab. This TCR derives from an adult with an advanced solid tumor such as melanoma, head and neck, liver or kidney cancer. This rearrangement joins TRBV6-1 to TRBJ1-5; maybe TRBD1 (5 bases). CDR3 nucleotide sequence: TGTGCCAGCAAAGGGGAGAGCGAACAGCCCCAGCATTTT. It codes for CASKGESEQPQHF.